This T cell receptor (beta chain) was sequenced for a study of blood T cell repertoires in COVID-19. As for the study in general: The analysed material was cDNA or gDNA that came from T cells, B-cell-depleted T cells, or PBMCs.

The ends lost 5 bases at V and 2 bases at J; junction bases unmatched: 7. This CDR3 has 15 amino acids. CDR1 is SGHAT, CDR2 FQDESV, per germline (reference sequence). In the source study's methods: The authors estimated nucleated cell counts from reference gene primer amplification. Libraries were prepared by immunoSEQ multiplex PCR; TCRdb keeps only in-frame clonotypes and omits some of them. Clone size and V and J calls were adopted from that table, with D and trimming inferred from the DNA. The table has about 87,000 clones, roughly 80% seen once; the top ten hold 4% to 5.5%. The origin of this receptor is a woman aged 45-59 years with acute or convalescent COVID-19. The sample comprised peripheral blood. V and J are TRBV11-1 and TRBJ2-5; 8 positions match TRBD2. Here the CDR3 reads CASSRGGTGQETQYF. In DNA form, the CDR3 reads TGTGCCAGCAGCCGCGGGGGGACGGGTCAAGAGACCCAGTACTTC.